This passage covers 11 T cell receptor beta chains from one sample sequenced in a study of radiation and T cells in renal cell carcinoma. The protocol was immunoSEQ multiplex PCR, while the TCRdb copy is restricted to in-frame clones and leaves out a portion. The sample has approximately 14,000 clones; approximately 50% are singletons. As for treatment: treatment-naive control, cytoreductive nephrectomy. The sample here was tumor tissue, taken from a patient whose treatment was nephrectomy without radiotherapy. These receptors all stem from a man aged 50-59 years with renal cell carcinoma.

The CDR3 nucleotides read TGTGCCAGTACACACGGGGGAGCAGATACGCAGTATTTT. This codes for CASTHGGADTQYF. The gene calls are TRBV19 and TRBJ2-3; a possible D gene is TRBD2 (6 bases). Per the germline V gene, CDR1 is LNHDA and CDR2 is SQIVND (reference sequence). Trimming removed 7 bases from V and 4 bases from J, with 12 bases in between. This CDR3 contains 13 residues. Full variable domain (missing parts from reference TRBV19 and TRBJ2-3): DGGITQSPKYLFRKEGQNVTLSCEQNLNHDAMYWYRQDPGQGLRLIYYSQIVNDFQKGDIAEGYSVSREKKESFPLTVTSAQKNPTAFYLCASTHGGADTQYFGPGTRLTVL.

V gene TRBV15 combines with J gene TRBJ1-4; 7 positions match TRBD1. The CDR3 totals 15 residues. CDR1 and CDR2 (germline): LNHNV, YYDKDF (reference sequence). V shed 5 bases, J shed 0 bases, and the junction held 3 bases outside the gene matches. The CDR3 reads CATSGQVATNEKLFF. Written as DNA, the CDR3 is TGTGCCACCAGCGGACAGGTGGCAACTAATGAAAAACTGTTTTTT. Looking up the rest from reference TRBV15 and TRBJ1-4 gives the full variable domain: DAMVIQNPRYQVTQFGKPVTLSCSQTLNHNVMYWYQQKSSQAPKLLFHYYDKDFNNEADTPDNFQSRRPNTSFCFLDIRSPGLGDTAMYLCATSGQVATNEKLFFGSGTQLSVL.

The J gene is TRBJ2-6, the V gene TRBV10-2; D remains unclear. The CDR3 is 13 amino acids. Per germline, CDR1 WSHSY and CDR2 SAAADI. With 7 bases removed from V and 0 bases from J, the gap between germline ends came to 4 bases. CDR3 sequence reads: CASTPSGANVLTF. CDR3 in DNA: TGCGCCAGCACTCCCTCTGGGGCCAACGTCCTGACTTTC.

Concerning this clone itself: The sample has other DNA sequences that encode this CDR3 too. J is TRBJ2-1 and V is TRBV5-1, with TRBD2 matching over 8 bases. The CDR3 is 15 residues long. CDR1 SGHRS and CDR2 YFSETQ come from the germline V gene. J gave up 6 bases and V 0 bases, and 5 bases lay outside the gene matches. CDR3 sequence reads: CASSLAGGGRNEQFF. Written as DNA, the CDR3 is TGCGCCAGCAGCTTGGCTGGCGGGGGGCGCAATGAGCAGTTCTTC.

This chain links TRBV19 with TRBJ1-4; TRBD1 matches 7 bases. This CDR3 contains 16 residues. The V gene end was trimmed by 9 bases and the J gene end by 5 bases; junction bases not matched to a gene: 15. CDR1 and CDR2 (germline): LNHDA, SQIVND (reference sequence). CDR3 in amino acids: CASTSNRGRANEKLFF. CDR3 sequence (DNA): TGTGCCAGCACCTCAAACAGGGGTAGGGCAAATGAAAAACTGTTTTTT. The full variable domain, rest sourced from reference TRBV19 and TRBJ1-4, is DGGITQSPKYLFRKEGQNVTLSCEQNLNHDAMYWYRQDPGQGLRLIYYSQIVNDFQKGDIAEGYSVSREKKESFPLTVTSAQKNPTAFYLCASTSNRGRANEKLFFGSGTQLSVL.

This chain connects TRBV20-1 to TRBJ1-3, with unresolved D. V was pared by 5 bases and J by 9 bases, with 11 bases between. Germline V lookup: CDR1 DFQATT, CDR2 SNEGSKA (reference sequence). This CDR3 is built from 11 residues. In nucleotides, the CDR3 is TGCAGTGCTCCTAGGTACGGCACCATATATTTT. Protein product: CSAPRYGTIYF.

The V and J genes are TRBV6-6 and TRBJ1-2; 9 nucleotides match TRBD1. Trimming removed 5 bases from V and 2 bases from J; junction bases left unmatched: 6. This CDR3 is 15 amino acids long. From germline, CDR1 is MNHNY and CDR2 SVGAGI (reference sequence). CDR3 nucleotide sequence: TGTGCCAGCAGTCTAACCGGGACAGGGAACTATGGCTACACCTTC. It translates to CASSLTGTGNYGYTF.

The rearrangement joins TRBV18 to TRBJ2-7, with D unresolved. Trimming removed 2 bases from V and 2 bases from J, with 10 bases in between. The CDR3 has 14 amino acids. Germline V CDR1 and CDR2: KGHSH, LQKENI. This CDR3 is CASSPSPYAYEQYF. In nucleotides, the CDR3 is TGTGCCAGCTCACCATCCCCTTACGCCTACGAGCAGTACTTC.

This chain uses TRBV19 with TRBJ2-2; 8 bases are shared with TRBD1. This CDR3 spans 16 amino acids. Per the germline V gene, CDR1 is LNHDA and CDR2 is SQIVND (reference sequence). The V segment lost 2 bases and the J segment 5 bases; nucleotides outside the gene matches: 7. The CDR3 loop is CASSILGQGATGELFF. DNA of the CDR3: TGTGCCAGTAGTATACTAGGGCAGGGGGCTACCGGGGAGCTGTTTTTT.

In this sample, this clone turned up a few times. The chain links TRBV4-2 to TRBJ2-4, with D possibly being TRBD1 (6 bases). The CDR3 is 17 amino acids. Germline loops: CDR1 LGHNA, CDR2 YNFKEQ. The germline V and J ends were trimmed by 3 bases and 8 bases, with 23 bases remaining between them. This CDR3 is CASSQGSGQPARDIQYF. Written as DNA, the CDR3 is TGTGCCAGCAGCCAGGGGTCAGGACAGCCCGCTCGAGACATTCAGTACTTC.

The rearrangement joins TRBV5-1 to TRBJ2-3, with D perhaps given as TRBD1 or TRBD2 (5 bases each). Germline V CDR1 and CDR2: SGHRS, YFSETQ. The V end lost 5 bases, the J end lost 5 bases, and 15 bases lay between the germline ends. This CDR3 has 14 residues. The CDR3 is CASRLPSGGDTQYF. In nucleotides, the CDR3 is TGCGCCAGCAGGTTACCGAGTGGGGGAGATACGCAGTATTTT.